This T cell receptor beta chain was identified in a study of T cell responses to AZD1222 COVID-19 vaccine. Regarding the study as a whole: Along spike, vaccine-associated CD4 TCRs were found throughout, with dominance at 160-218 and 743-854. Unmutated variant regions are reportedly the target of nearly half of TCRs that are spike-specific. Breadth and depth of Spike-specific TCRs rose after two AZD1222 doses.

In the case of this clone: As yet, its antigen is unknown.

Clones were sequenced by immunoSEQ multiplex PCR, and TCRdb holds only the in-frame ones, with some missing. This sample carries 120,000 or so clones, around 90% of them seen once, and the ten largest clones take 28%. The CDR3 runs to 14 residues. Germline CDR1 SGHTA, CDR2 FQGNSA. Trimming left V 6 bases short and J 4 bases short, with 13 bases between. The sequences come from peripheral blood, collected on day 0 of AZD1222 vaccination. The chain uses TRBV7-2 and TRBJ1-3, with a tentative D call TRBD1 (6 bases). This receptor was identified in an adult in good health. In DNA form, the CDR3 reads TGTGCCAGCAGTCAACAGGGTGTCGGAAACACCATATATTTT. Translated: CASSQQGVGNTIYF.